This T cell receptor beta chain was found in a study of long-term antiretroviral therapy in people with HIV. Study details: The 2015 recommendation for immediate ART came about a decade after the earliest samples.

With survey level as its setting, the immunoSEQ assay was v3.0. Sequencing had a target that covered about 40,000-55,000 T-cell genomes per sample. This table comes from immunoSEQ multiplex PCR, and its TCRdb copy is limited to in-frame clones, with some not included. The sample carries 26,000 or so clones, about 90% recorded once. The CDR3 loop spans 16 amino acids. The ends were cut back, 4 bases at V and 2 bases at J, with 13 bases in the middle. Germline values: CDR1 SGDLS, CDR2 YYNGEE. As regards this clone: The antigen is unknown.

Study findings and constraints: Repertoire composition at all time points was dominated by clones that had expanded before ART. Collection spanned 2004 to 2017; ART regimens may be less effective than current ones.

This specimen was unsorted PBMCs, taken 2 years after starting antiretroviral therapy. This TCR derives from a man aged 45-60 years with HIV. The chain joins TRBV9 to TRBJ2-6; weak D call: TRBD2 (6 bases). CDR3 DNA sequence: TGTGCCAGCAGCCGAACAGGAGGGACTGGGGCCAACGTCCTGACTTTC. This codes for CASSRTGGTGANVLTF. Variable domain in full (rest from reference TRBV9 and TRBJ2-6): DSGVTQTPKHLITATGQRVTLRCSPRSGDLSVYWYQQSLDQGLQFLIQYYNGEERAKGNILERFSAQQFPDLHSELNLSSLELGDSALYFCASSRTGGTGANVLTFGAGSRLTVL.